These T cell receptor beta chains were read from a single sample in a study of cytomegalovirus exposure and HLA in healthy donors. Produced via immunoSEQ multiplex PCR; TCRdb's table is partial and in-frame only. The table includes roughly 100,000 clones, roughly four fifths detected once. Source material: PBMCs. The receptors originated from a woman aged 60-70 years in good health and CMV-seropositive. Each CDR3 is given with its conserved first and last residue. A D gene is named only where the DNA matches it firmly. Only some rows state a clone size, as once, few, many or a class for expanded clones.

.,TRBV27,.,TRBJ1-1,TGTGCCAGCAGTCGATCTGGGACTAGAGCTTTCTTT,CASSRSGTRAFF
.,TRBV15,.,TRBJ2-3,TGTGCCACCAGCAGAGATCTTAGCACAGATACGCAGTATTTT,CATSRDLSTDTQYF
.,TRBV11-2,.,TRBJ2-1,TGTGCCAGCAGCTTAGGTGAGAGCGGTATATCGTTCTTC,CASSLGESGISFF
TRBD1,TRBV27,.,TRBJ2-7,TGTGCCAGCAGCCCATTCCCGGACAGGTGGGTCTACGAGCAGTACTTC,CASSPFPDRWVYEQYF
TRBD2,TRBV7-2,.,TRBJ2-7,TGTGCCAGCAGGACTAGCGCATTACCCTACGAGCAGTACTTC,CASRTSALPYEQYF
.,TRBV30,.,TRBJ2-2,TGTGCCTGGAGTGCAGGACTGAACACCGGGGAGCTGTTTTTT,CAWSAGLNTGELFF
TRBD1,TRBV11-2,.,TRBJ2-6,TGTGCCAGCAGCGTCCGCCCGGACAGGGGATCCGGGGCCAACGTCCTGACTTTC,CASSVRPDRGSGANVLTF
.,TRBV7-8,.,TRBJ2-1,TGTGCCAGCGCCGATAGCTCCTACAATGAGCAGTTCTTC,CASADSSYNEQFF
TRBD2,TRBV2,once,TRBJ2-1,TGTGCCAGCAGGGGACTAGCGGGAGGATACAATGAGCAGTTCTTC,CASRGLAGGYNEQFF
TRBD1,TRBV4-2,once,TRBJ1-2,TGTGCCAGCAGCCCCGGGACAGATGTTAACTGTGGCTACACCTTC,CASSPGTDVNCGYTF
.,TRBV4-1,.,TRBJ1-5,TGCGCCAGCAGCCAAGATGAGGGACAGCCCCAGCATTTT,CASSQDEGQPQHF
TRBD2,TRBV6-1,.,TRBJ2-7,TGTGCCAGCACTCGGAGTAGCGGGAACTCCTACGAGCAGTACTTC,CASTRSSGNSYEQYF
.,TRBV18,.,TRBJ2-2,TGTGCCAGCTCCCGAGACAGCGGGGAGCTGTTTTTT,CASSRDSGELFF
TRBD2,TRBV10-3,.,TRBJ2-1,TGTGCCATCAGTGAGCGAAAGGCCACTAGCGGGAGGAGTGAGCAGTTCTTC,CAISERKATSGRSEQFF
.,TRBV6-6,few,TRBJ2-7,TGTGCCAGCTCCCGGGGCCAAGGGACAACCTACGAGCAGTACTTC,CASSRGQGTTYEQYF
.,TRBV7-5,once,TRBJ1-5,TGTGCCAGAAACGCCCGGGACAGGGGAGATTTAGTAAGCAATCAGCCCCAGCATTTT,CARNARDRGDLVSNQPQHF
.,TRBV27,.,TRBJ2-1,TGTGCCAGCAGTCGGCGTATAGCGGACAATGAGCAGTTCTTC,CASSRRIADNEQFF
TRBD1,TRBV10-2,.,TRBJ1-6,TGCGCCAGCAGTGTCTCGGGCAGGGGGAATTCACCCCTCCACTTT,CASSVSGRGNSPLHF
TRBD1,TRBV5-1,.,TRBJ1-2,TGCGCCAGCAGCGGAGAACAGGGGCCCTATGGCTACACCTTC,CASSGEQGPYGYTF
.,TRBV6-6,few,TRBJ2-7,TGTGCCAGCAGTTACTCGAGAAGTATCTACGAGCAGTACTTC,CASSYSRSIYEQYF
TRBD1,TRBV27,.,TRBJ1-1,TGTGCCAGCAGTTTGAACCGACAGGGGCGAGCTTTCTTT,CASSLNRQGRAFF
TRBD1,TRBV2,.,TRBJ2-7,TGTGCCAGCACCCTGGGACAGACCTCCTACGAGCAGTACTTC,CASTLGQTSYEQYF
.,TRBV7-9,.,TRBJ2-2,TGTGCCAGCAGCTCGGGACTCCTCAATCAGTTCACCGGGGAGCTGTTTTTT,CASSSGLLNQFTGELFF
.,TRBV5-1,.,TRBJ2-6,TGCGCCAGCAGCTTGACCCAAACTAGCTCTGGGGCCAACGTCCTGACTTTC,CASSLTQTSSGANVLTF
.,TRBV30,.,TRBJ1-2,TGTGCCTGCCGGATCTTCACTAGCGGCTACACCTTC,CACRIFTSGYTF
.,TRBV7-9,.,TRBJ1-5,TGTTCCAGCAGCCATAACAGCCCGAATCAGCCCCAGCATTTT,CSSSHNSPNQPQHF
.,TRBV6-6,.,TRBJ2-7,TGTGCCAGCAGTTACCCGGACACGAAATACTCCTACGAGCAGTACTTC,CASSYPDTKYSYEQYF
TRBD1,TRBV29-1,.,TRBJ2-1,TGCAGCGTTGAAAAGGACAGGTACAATGAGCAGTTCTTC,CSVEKDRYNEQFF
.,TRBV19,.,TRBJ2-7,TGTGCCAGTAGACCCGACAGACACTCCTACGAGCAGTACTTC,CASRPDRHSYEQYF
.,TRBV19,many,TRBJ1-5,TGTGCCAGTAGTATAGGGTCGGGGAATCAGCCCCAGCATTTT,CASSIGSGNQPQHF
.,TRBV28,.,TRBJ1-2,TGTGCCAGCAGTTTAGGGGGGGCCCGGGGCTACACCTTC,CASSLGGARGYTF
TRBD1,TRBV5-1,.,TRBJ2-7,TGCGCCAGCAGCTGGGCCACCGGGACAGCCTCCTACGAGCAGTACTTC,CASSWATGTASYEQYF
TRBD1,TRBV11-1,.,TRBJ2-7,TGTGCCAGCAGCTCGGGACAGGGGGCTTCCTACGAGCAGTACTTC,CASSSGQGASYEQYF
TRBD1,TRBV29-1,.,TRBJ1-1,TGCAGCGTTGGAGGGACAGGGAAAACTGAAGCTTTCTTT,CSVGGTGKTEAFF
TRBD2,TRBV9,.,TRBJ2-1,TGTGCCAGCAGCCCTAGCGGGCGGTTCGATGAGCAGTTCTTC,CASSPSGRFDEQFF
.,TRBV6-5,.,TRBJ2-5,TGTGCCAGCAGAAAATCCGGGACACGTAAAGAGACCCAGTACTTC,CASRKSGTRKETQYF
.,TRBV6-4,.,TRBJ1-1,TGTGCCAGCAGTGACAGGGGAGGGACTGAAGCTTTCTTT,CASSDRGGTEAFF
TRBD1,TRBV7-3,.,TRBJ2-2,TGTGCCAGCCGACAGGGGCCCACCGGGGAGCTGTTTTTT,CASRQGPTGELFF
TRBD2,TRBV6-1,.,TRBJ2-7,TGTGCCATTCGGGGACTACCGTCGGACGAGCAGTACTTC,CAIRGLPSDEQYF
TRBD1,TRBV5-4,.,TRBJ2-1,TGTGCCAGCAGCTCCAGGACAGGTTCTCGCAATGAGCAGTTCTTC,CASSSRTGSRNEQFF
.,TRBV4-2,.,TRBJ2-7,TGTGCCAGCAGCCAAGCCCCAATCTACGAGCAGTACTTC,CASSQAPIYEQYF
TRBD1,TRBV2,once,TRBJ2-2,TGTGCCAGCAGGGGGACAGGGAACACCGGGGAGCTGTTTTTT,CASRGTGNTGELFF